This TCR beta chain was sequenced for a study of CD8 T cells in ankylosing spondylitis. The germline V gene encodes CDR1 SGHRS and CDR2 YFSETQ. CDR3 length: 13 amino acids. Between the trimmed V and J ends, which lost 1 base and 6 bases, there was a span of 8 bases. It was by quantitative 5'-RACE with molecular barcodes that TCR beta libraries were made. TCRdb re-called the 5' RACE reads through MiXCR, storing one row per CDR3 protein. The repertoire holds some 220,000 distinct CDR3 sequences, with more than 5.5% as singletons. This clonotype has at least ten counts. Its antigen remains unidentified. Overall study findings and caveats: Disease-linked clones reportedly showed significant enrichment in matched ankylosing spondylitis synovial fluid. A number of the motif variants had already been described in reactive arthritis synovial fluid and blood. Disease-linked clones bore a CD8+ phenotype, appearing relatively rarely in peripheral blood. Characteristic of ankylosing spondylitis blood, it appeared, was a TCR beta motif comprising several highly homologous variants.

The V gene is TRBV5-1, the J gene TRBJ2-1; D remains ambiguous. This receptor was taken from a male donor with ankylosing spondylitis. Sequenced input: blood, either unsorted or a sorted T cell fraction (not recorded which). CDR3 coding DNA: TGCGCCAGCAGCTTGAAATCTAGCAATGAGCAGTTCTTC. Amino acid sequence: CASSLKSSNEQFF.